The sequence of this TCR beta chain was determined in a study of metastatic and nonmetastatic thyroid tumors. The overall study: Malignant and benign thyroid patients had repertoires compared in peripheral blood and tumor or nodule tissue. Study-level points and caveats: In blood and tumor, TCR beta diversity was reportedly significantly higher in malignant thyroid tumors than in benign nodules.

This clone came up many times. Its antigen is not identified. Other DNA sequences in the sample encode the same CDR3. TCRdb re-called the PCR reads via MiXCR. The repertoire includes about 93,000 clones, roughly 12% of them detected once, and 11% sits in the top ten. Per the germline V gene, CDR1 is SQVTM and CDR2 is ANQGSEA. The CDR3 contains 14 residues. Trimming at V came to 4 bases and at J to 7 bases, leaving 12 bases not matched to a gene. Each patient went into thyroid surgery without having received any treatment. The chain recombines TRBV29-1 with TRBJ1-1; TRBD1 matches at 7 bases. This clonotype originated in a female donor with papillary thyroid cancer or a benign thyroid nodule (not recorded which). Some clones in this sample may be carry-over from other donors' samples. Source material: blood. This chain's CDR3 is CSVVLDRARGEAFF. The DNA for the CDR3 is TGCAGCGTTGTTCTCGACAGGGCGCGGGGTGAAGCTTTCTTT.